This T cell receptor beta chain was documented in a study of blood T cell repertoires in COVID-19. On the study more broadly: Samples came from the United States, Italy and Spain, spanning acute and convalescent COVID-19. In each case, the material was cDNA or gDNA derived from T cells, B-cell-depleted T cells, or PBMCs.

The CDR3 extends over 11 amino acids. The germline V gene has CDR1 SQVTM and CDR2 ANQGSEA. V dropped 4 bases and J dropped 3 bases, with 7 bases sitting between them. Original processing methods: Estimates of nucleated cell counts were drawn from the amplification of reference gene primers. This table comes from immunoSEQ multiplex PCR, and its TCRdb copy is limited to in-frame clones, with some not included. V and J calls and clone size come straight from that table; D and trimming were deduced from the DNA. The table lists around 77,000 clones, around 83% of them singletons. The sequence came from a man older than 75 with acute or convalescent COVID-19. Sequences were obtained from peripheral blood. The gene calls are TRBV29-1 and TRBJ2-7; possibly TRBD1 for D (6 bases). The CDR3 DNA reads TGCAGCGTTGCCAGGGGCTACGAGCAGTACTTC. It is translated as CSVARGYEQYF.